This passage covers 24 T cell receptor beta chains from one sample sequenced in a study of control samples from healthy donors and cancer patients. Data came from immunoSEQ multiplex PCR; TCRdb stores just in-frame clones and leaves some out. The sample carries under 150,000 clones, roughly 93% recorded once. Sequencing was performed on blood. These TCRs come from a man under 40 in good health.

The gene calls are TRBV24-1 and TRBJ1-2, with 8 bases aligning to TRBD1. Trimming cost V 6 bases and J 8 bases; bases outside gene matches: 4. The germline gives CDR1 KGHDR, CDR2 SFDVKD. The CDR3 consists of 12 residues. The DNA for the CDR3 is TGTGCCACCAGTCAGGGGGCGAGGGGCTACACCTTC. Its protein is CATSQGARGYTF.

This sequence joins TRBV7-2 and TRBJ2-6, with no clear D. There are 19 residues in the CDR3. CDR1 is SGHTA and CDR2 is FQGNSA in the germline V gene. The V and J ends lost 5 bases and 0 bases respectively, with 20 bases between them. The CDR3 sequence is CASSPPSNWGRSGANVLTF. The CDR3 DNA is TGTGCCAGCAGCCCTCCTTCTAATTGGGGTCGCTCTGGGGCCAACGTCCTGACTTTC.

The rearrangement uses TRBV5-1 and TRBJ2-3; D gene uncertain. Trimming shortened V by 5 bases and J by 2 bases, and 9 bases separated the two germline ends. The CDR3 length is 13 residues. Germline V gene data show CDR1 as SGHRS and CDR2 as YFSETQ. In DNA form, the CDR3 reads TGCGCCAGCAGAGAGAGCTCCACAGATACGCAGTATTTT. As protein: CASRESSTDTQYF.

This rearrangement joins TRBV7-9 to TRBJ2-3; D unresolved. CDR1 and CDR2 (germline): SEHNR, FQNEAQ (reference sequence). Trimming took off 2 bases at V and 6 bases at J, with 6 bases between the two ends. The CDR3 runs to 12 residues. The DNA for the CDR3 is TGTGCCAGCAGCTTAAATCTGGATACGCAGTATTTT. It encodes CASSLNLDTQYF.

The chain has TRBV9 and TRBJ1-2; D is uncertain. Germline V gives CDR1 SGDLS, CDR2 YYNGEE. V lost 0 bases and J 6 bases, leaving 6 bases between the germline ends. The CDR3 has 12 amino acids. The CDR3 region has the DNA TGTGCCAGCAGCGTAGTTGACGATGGCTACACCTTC. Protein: CASSVVDDGYTF. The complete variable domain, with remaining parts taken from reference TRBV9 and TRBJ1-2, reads DSGVTQTPKHLITATGQRVTLRCSPRSGDLSVYWYQQSLDQGLQFLIQYYNGEERAKGNILERFSAQQFPDLHSELNLSSLELGDSALYFCASSVVDDGYTFGSGTRLTVV.

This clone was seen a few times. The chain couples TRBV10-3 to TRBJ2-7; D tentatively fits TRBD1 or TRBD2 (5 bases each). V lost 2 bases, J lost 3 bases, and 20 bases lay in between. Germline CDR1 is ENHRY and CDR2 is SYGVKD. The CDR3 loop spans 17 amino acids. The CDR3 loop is CAISERDPMRRNYEQYF. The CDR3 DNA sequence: TGTGCCATCAGTGAGCGGGACCCCATGCGAAGGAACTACGAGCAGTACTTC.

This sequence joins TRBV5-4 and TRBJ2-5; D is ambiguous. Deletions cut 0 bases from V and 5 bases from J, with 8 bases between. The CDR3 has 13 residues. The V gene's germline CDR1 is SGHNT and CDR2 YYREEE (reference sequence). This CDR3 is CASSLAWDETQYF. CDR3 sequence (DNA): TGTGCCAGCAGCTTGGCTTGGGATGAGACCCAGTACTTC.

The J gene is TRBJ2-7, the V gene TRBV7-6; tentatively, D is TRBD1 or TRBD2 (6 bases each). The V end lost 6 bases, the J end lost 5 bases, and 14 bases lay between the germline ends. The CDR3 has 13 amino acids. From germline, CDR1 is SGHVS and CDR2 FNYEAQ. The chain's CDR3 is CASSFRGGNEQYF. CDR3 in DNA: TGTGCCAGCAGTTTCAGAGGGGGGAACGAGCAGTACTTC.

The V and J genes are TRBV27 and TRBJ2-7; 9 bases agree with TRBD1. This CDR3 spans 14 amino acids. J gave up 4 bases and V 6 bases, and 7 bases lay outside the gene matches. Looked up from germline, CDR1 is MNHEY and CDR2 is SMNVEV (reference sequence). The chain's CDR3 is CASSGTGFLYEQYF. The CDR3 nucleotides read TGTGCCAGCAGCGGGACAGGGTTTTTGTACGAGCAGTACTTC.

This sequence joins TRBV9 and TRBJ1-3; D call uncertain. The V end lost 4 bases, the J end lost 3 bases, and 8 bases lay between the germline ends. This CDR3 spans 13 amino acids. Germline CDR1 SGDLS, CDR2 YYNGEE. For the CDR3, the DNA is TGTGCCAGCAGCCCCGACGTTGGAAACACCATATATTTT. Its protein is CASSPDVGNTIYF.

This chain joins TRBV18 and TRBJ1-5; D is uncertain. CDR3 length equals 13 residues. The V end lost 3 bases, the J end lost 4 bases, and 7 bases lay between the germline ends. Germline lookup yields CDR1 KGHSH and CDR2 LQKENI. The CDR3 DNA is TGTGCCAGCTCACCTCAGCAAAATCAGCCCCAGCATTTT. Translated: CASSPQQNQPQHF.

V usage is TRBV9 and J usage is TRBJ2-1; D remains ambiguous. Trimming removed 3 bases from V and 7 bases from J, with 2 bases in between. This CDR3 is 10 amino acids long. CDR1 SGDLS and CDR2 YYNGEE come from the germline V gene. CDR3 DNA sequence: TGTGCCAGCAGCGGGAATGAGCAGTTCTTC. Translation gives CASSGNEQFF.

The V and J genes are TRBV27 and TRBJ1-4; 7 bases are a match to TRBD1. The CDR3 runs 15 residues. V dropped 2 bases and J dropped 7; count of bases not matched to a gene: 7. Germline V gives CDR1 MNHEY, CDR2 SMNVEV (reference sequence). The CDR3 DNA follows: TGTGCCAGCAGTTTAAAGAACAGGGGTTCTGAAAAACTGTTTTTT. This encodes CASSLKNRGSEKLFF.

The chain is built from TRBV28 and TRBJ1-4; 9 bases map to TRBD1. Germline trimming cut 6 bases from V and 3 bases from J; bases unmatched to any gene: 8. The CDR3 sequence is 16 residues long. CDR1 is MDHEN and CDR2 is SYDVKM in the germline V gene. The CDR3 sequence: CASSPDRGVPNEKLFF. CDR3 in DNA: TGTGCCAGCAGCCCGGACAGGGGAGTCCCTAATGAAAAACTGTTTTTT.

The CDR3 reads CASSFIAGGPDEQYF. CDR3 coding DNA: TGTGCCAGCAGCTTCATAGCGGGGGGGCCCGACGAGCAGTACTTC. The gene calls are TRBV7-9 and TRBJ2-7; 11 bases line up with TRBD2. The CDR3 has 15 amino acids. The junction had 6 bases not matched to a gene; V was cut back by 3 bases and J by 5 bases. CDR1 and CDR2 (germline): SEHNR, FQNEAQ (reference sequence).

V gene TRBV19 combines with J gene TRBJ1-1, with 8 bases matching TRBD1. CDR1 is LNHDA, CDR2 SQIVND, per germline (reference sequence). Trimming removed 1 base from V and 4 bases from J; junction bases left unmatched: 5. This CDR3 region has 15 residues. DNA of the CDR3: TGTGCCAGTAGTATAGTTGGAACAGGGGGCACTGAAGCTTTCTTT. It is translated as CASSIVGTGGTEAFF.

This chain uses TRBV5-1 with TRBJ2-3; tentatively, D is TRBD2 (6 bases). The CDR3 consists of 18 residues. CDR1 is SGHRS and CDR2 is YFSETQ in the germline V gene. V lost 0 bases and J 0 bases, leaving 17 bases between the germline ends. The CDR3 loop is CASSLAKGSGSSTDTQYF. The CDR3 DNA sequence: TGCGCCAGCAGCTTGGCCAAAGGGAGCGGGTCAAGCACAGATACGCAGTATTTT. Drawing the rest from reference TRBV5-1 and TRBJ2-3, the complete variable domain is KAGVTQTPRYLIKTRGQQVTLSCSPISGHRSVSWYQQTPGQGLQFLFEYFSETQRNKGNFPGRFSGRQFSNSRSEMNVSTLELGDSALYLCASSLAKGSGSSTDTQYFGPGTRLTVL.

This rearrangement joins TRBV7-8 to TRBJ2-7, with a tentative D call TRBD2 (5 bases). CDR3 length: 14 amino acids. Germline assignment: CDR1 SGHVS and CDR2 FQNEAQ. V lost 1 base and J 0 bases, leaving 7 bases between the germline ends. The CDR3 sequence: CASSLGSGSYEQYV. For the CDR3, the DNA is TGTGCCAGCAGCTTAGGAAGCGGCTCCTACGAGCAGTACGTC.

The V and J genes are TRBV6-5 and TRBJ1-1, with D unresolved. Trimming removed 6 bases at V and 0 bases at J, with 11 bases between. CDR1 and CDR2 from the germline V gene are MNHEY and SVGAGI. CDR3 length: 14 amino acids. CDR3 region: CASSPGIMNTEAFF. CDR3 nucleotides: TGTGCCAGCAGCCCCGGCATCATGAACACTGAAGCTTTCTTT.

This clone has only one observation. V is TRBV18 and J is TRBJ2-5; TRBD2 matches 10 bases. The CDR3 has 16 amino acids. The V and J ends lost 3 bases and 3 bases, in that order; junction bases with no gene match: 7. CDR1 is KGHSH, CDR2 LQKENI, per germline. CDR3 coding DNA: TGTGCCAGCTCACCTTCTAGCGGGGGACGAAAAGAGACCCAGTACTTC. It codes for CASSPSSGGRKETQYF.

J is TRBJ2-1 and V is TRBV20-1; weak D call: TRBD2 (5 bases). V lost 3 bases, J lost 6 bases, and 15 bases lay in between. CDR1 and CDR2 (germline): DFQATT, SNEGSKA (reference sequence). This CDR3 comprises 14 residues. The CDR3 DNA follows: TGCAGTGCTAGTTTTCGGACTCAAATCAATGAGCAGTTCTTC. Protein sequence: CSASFRTQINEQFF.

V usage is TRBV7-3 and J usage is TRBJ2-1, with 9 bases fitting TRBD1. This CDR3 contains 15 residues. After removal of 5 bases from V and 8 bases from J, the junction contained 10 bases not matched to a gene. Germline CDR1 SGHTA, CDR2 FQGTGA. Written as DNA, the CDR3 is TGTGCCAGCAGCCCCACCGGGACAGGGAGCGATGAGCAGTTCTTC. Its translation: CASSPTGTGSDEQFF. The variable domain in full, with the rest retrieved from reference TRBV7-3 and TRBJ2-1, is GAGVSQTPSNKVTEKGKYVELRCDPISGHTALYWYRQSLGQGPEFLIYFQGTGAADDSGLPNDRFFAVRPEGSVSTLKIQRTERGDSAVYLCASSPTGTGSDEQFFGPGTRLTVL.

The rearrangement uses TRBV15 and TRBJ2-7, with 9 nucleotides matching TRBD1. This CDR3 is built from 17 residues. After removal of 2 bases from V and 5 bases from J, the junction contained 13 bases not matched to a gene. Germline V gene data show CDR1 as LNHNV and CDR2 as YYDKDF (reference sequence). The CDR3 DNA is TGTGCCACCAGCAGAAAACTTTGGGGACAGGGTGTGAACGAGCAGTACGTC. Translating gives CATSRKLWGQGVNEQYV.

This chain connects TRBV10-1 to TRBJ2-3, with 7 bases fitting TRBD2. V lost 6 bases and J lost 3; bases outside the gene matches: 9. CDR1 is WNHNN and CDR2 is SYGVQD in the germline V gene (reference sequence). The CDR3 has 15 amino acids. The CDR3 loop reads CASRGLGGGTDTQYF. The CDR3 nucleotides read TGCGCCAGCAGGGGTCTGGGGGGGGGAACAGATACGCAGTATTTT.